This entry lists 27 T cell receptor beta chains sequenced from one sample in a study of CXCR3-negative and CXCR3-positive naive CD8 T cells. Findings of the study overall: When CXCR3-positive naive cells were set against CXCR3-negative naive cells, the former had more hydrophobic TRB CDR3s.

These receptors' targets are unknown. UMI-tagged TRB cDNA libraries were built via 5' RACE. TCRdb reanalyzed the 5' RACE reads, giving one entry per CDR3 protein sequence and no DNA. Its table lists just under 65,000 distinct CDR3 sequences. The sample consisted of naive CXCR3+ CD8+ T cells from blood. Subset defined: CD45RO-CCR7+CD27+CD95- naive CD8+ T cells expressing CXCR3 (TNR3+). The receptors come from a human donor in good health. Some clones in this sample may be carry-over from other donors' samples.

V is TRBV6-5 and J is TRBJ1-5; TCRdb's D call of TRBD1 is untestable without DNA. CDR3 length equals 14 residues. CDR1 and CDR2 (germline): MNHEY, SVGAGI. The CDR3 sequence: CASSYLQGRQPQHF.

The V and J genes are TRBV11-2 and TRBJ2-5; the TCRdb call, TRBD2, lacks DNA for checking. Germline CDR1 is SGHAT and CDR2 is FQNNGV. This CDR3 is built from 16 residues. The CDR3 sequence is CASSFLSGTDQETQYF.

The chain is built from TRBV20-1 and TRBJ2-7; TCRdb lists TRBD1, though no DNA is available to test this call. The CDR3 extends over 14 amino acids. Germline CDR1 is DFQATT and CDR2 is SNEGSKA (reference sequence). CDR3 in amino acids: CSASSRGIIYEQYF.

This chain connects TRBV29-1 to TRBJ2-3; TCRdb's D call of TRBD2 is untestable without DNA. This CDR3 is 17 amino acids long. Germline CDR1 and CDR2: SQVTM and ANQGSEA. The CDR3 sequence is CSVDPPGQRPSADTQYF.

V is TRBV15 and J is TRBJ1-2; TCRdb proposes TRBD1, but this gene call is untestable without DNA. The CDR3 extends over 17 amino acids. Germline V gives CDR1 LNHNV, CDR2 YYDKDF (reference sequence). The CDR3 is CATSGIKSDRAHYGYTF.

The chain links TRBV3-1 to TRBJ2-7; checking the TCRdb D call of TRBD2 is not possible without DNA. Germline V gene lookup returns CDR1 LGHDT and CDR2 YNNKEL (reference sequence). The length of the CDR3 is 15 residues. CDR3 sequence: CASSHEGLALYEQYF.

This chain links TRBV11-2 with TRBJ2-7. This CDR3 has 13 residues. In germline, CDR1 is SGHAT, CDR2 FQNNGV. This chain's CDR3 is CASSLNRAYEQYF.

The chain joins TRBV2 to TRBJ1-5. CDR3 size: 11 residues. The germline gives CDR1 SNHLY, CDR2 FYNNEI. The chain's CDR3 is CASSDGQPQHF.

J is TRBJ2-7 and V is TRBV23-1; TCRdb's assignment of TRBD1 cannot be checked, as there is no DNA. TRBV23-1 is annotated as an ORF whose role is uncertain. The CDR3 is 15 residues long. CDR3 region: CASSQSKGGDYEQYF.

V usage is TRBV4-2 and J usage is TRBJ2-7; TCRdb's D call of TRBD2 is untestable without DNA. Germline V gene data show CDR1 as LGHNA and CDR2 as YNFKEQ. The CDR3 loop spans 14 amino acids. CDR3: CASSQVDYSYEQYF.

This sequence joins TRBV6-6 and TRBJ2-2; the TCRdb D gene call, TRBD1, has no DNA to confirm it. CDR1 is MNHNY, CDR2 SVGAGI, per germline (reference sequence). This CDR3 contains 16 residues. CDR3 residues: CASIQTRDTYTGELFF.

The V gene is TRBV29-1, the J gene TRBJ2-2; TCRdb proposes TRBD2, but this gene call is untestable without DNA. The germline V gene has CDR1 SQVTM and CDR2 ANQGSEA. The CDR3 contains 15 residues. The CDR3: CSVAGGPRSTGELFF.

The chain employs TRBV29-1 and TRBJ1-2; TCRdb outputs TRBD1, but without DNA this stays unchecked. CDR3 size: 14 residues. The germline V gene has CDR1 SQVTM and CDR2 ANQGSEA. This CDR3 is CSVYGTQANYGYTF.

The V gene is TRBV5-1, the J gene TRBJ2-1; TCRdb indicates TRBD2, and absent DNA this call remains unverified. Germline lookup yields CDR1 SGHRS and CDR2 YFSETQ. This CDR3 has 15 amino acids. CDR3: CASSLSGSSIGEQFF.

The V call is TRBV7-7, the J call TRBJ1-1. The CDR3 spans 16 residues. Germline CDR1 reads SSHAT; CDR2 reads FNYEAQ (reference sequence). This CDR3 reads CASSLGSGYRNTEAFF.

The gene calls are TRBV4-3 and TRBJ2-7; TCRdb lists TRBD1, though no DNA is available to test this call. There are 15 residues in the CDR3. Per germline, CDR1 LGHNA and CDR2 YSLEER. CDR3 residues: CASSHSAVDTYEQYF.

The V and J genes are TRBV7-2 and TRBJ2-3; TCRdb returns TRBD1, unconfirmable since there is no DNA. In germline, CDR1 is SGHTA, CDR2 FQGNSA. CDR3 length: 14 amino acids. This chain's CDR3 is CASSLGAGGPGADF.

The chain recombines TRBV10-3 with TRBJ2-7; no DNA is available, so the TRBD1 call from TCRdb remains unchecked. There are 13 residues in the CDR3. Germline V gene sequence: CDR1 ENHRY, CDR2 SYGVKD. CDR3 protein: CAISESWGDEQYF.

The rearrangement uses TRBV12-3 or TRBV12-4 and TRBJ1-2; without DNA, the TCRdb call of TRBD1 cannot be checked. The CDR3 is made up of 12 amino acids. The CDR3 protein is CASSRTGAGYTF.

V usage is TRBV4-3 and J usage is TRBJ2-7; no DNA is available, so the TRBD1 call from TCRdb remains unchecked. Per the germline V gene, CDR1 is LGHNA and CDR2 is YSLEER. The CDR3 has 14 amino acids. The CDR3 loop reads CASSQSRHSYEQYF.

The chain is built from TRBV25-1 and TRBJ2-5; TCRdb indicates TRBD1, and absent DNA this call remains unverified. Germline V gene lookup returns CDR1 MGHDK and CDR2 SYGVNS. The CDR3 has 15 amino acids. CDR3 sequence: CASSGQIVPSETQYF. Supplemented by reference TRBV25-1 and TRBJ2-5, the full variable domain reads EADIYQTPRYLVIGTGKKITLECSQTMGHDKMYWYQQDPGMELHLIHYSYGVNSTEKGDLSSESTVSRIRTEHFPLTLESARPSHTSQYLCASSGQIVPSETQYFGPGTRLLVL.

The CDR3 is CASSSETSDFNEQFF. The chain employs TRBV28 and TRBJ2-1; TCRdb reports TRBD2, a call that lacks DNA to check it against. The germline V gene has CDR1 MDHEN and CDR2 SYDVKM. This CDR3 comprises 15 residues.

The genes are TRBV20-1 and TRBJ2-5; TCRdb indicates TRBD1, and absent DNA this call remains unverified. This CDR3 is built from 14 residues. Germline CDR1 reads DFQATT; CDR2 reads SNEGSKA (reference sequence). CDR3 sequence: CSARTGTHQETQYF.

The rearrangement links TRBV12-3 or TRBV12-4 to TRBJ2-7; TCRdb lists TRBD1, though no DNA is available to test this call. The CDR3 length is 14 residues. CDR3 sequence reads: CASWDGRTLYEQYF.

The chain recombines TRBV12-3 or TRBV12-4 with TRBJ1-3. The CDR3 sequence is 15 residues long. The CDR3 region is CASSFNGAPGNTIYF.

The CDR3 protein is CASTAGPPTGELFF. The chain employs TRBV12-3 or TRBV12-4 and TRBJ2-2; TCRdb lists TRBD2, though no DNA is available to test this call. This CDR3 has 14 amino acids.

The V call is TRBV29-1, the J call TRBJ2-1; TCRdb designates TRBD2, a call that cannot be tested without DNA. In germline, CDR1 is SQVTM, CDR2 ANQGSEA. There are 15 residues in the CDR3. CDR3 amino acids: CSVRTSESSYNEQFF.